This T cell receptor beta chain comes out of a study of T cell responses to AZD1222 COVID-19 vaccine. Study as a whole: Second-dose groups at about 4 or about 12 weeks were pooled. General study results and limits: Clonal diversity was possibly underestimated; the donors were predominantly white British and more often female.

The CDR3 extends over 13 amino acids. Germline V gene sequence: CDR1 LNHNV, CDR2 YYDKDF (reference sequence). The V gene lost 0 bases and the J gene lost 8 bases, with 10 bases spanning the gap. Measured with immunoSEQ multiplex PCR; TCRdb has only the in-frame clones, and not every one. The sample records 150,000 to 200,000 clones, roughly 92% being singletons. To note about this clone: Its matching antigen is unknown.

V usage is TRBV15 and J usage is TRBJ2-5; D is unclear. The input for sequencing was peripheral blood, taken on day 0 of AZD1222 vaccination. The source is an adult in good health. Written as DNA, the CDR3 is TGTGCCACCAGCAGAGATCTTCCGGCCACCCAGTACTTC. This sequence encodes CATSRDLPATQYF.